These 20 T cell receptor beta chains share one sample of origin, sequenced in a study of T cell repertoires in cytomegalovirus infection. These receptors' targets are unknown. TCRdb recomputed calls from the reads with MiXCR, one row per CDR3 protein. This sample has 45,000 to 75,000 distinct CDR3 sequences, with 25% to 40% found just once. The specimen was PBMCs, sequenced either directly or after in vitro stimulation (not recorded which). Receptors were obtained from a human donor in good health (CMV status not recorded). Some clones in this sample may be carry-over from other donors' samples.

This clonotype was observed at least ten times. Here the CDR3 reads CASSLAPNYGYTF. CDR3 in DNA: TGTGCCAGCAGCTTAGCTCCGAACTATGGCTACACCTTC. The chain couples TRBV7-2 to TRBJ1-2, with no clear D. Trimming shortened V by 0 bases and J by 2 bases, and 4 bases separated the two germline ends. This CDR3 is built from 13 residues. CDR1 SGHTA and CDR2 FQGNSA come from the germline V gene.

This clonotype occurred a few times. This chain links TRBV20-1 with TRBJ2-7; D gene uncertain. Germline loops: CDR1 DFQATT, CDR2 SNEGSKA (reference sequence). V lost 3 bases to trimming and J lost 0 bases, with 12 bases between them. The CDR3 sequence is 14 residues long. CDR3: CSASDGAASYEQYF. For the CDR3, the DNA is TGCAGTGCTAGTGACGGAGCTGCCTCCTACGAGCAGTACTTC.

Only a few counts were recorded for this clonotype. V gene TRBV4-1 combines with J gene TRBJ2-2; the D is unclear. This CDR3 spans 15 amino acids. Germline assignment: CDR1 MGHRA and CDR2 YSYEKL. V lost 1 base and J lost 3, with 9 bases in between. The CDR3: CASSQAISYTGELFF. DNA of the CDR3: TGCGCCAGCAGCCAAGCTATCAGTTACACCGGGGAGCTGTTTTTT.

This clonotype was counted only a few times. The V call is TRBV7-8, the J call TRBJ2-7; possibly TRBD2 for D (5 bases). Germline V gives CDR1 SGHVS, CDR2 FQNEAQ. The CDR3 is made up of 16 amino acids. V lost 1 base to trimming and J lost 3 bases, with 16 bases between them. The CDR3 loop reads CASSLESSLYYYEQYF. The CDR3 nucleotides read TGTGCCAGCAGCTTAGAGTCTAGCCTCTATTACTACGAGCAGTACTTC.

This clonotype was counted ten times or more. The V and J genes are TRBV7-2 and TRBJ1-5; D not resolved. CDR3 length equals 16 residues. Germline V gene data show CDR1 as SGHTA and CDR2 as FQGNSA. The V and J ends lost 5 bases and 2 bases respectively, with 16 bases between them. In nucleotides, the CDR3 is TGTGCCAGCAGCCCCGAAGGAGGGTTTCGCAATCAGCCCCAGCATTTT. Translating it yields CASSPEGGFRNQPQHF.

The CDR3, as DNA: TGTGCCAGCAGTCCGCAGGGGTTGGGTCAGCCCCAGCATTTT. This encodes CASSPQGLGQPQHF. The V and J genes are TRBV27 and TRBJ1-5; D may be TRBD1 (6 bases). CDR1 and CDR2 (germline): MNHEY, SMNVEV (reference sequence). V lost 5 bases, J lost 6 bases, and 14 bases lay in between. This CDR3 spans 14 amino acids.

The gene calls are TRBV6-6 and TRBJ1-2; D uncertain. Germline CDR1 reads MNHNY; CDR2 reads SVGAGI (reference sequence). Trimming removed 2 bases at V and 3 bases at J, with 7 bases between. CDR3 length: 13 residues. The CDR3 loop reads CASSYGQDYGYTF. The CDR3 nucleotides read TGTGCCAGCAGTTACGGGCAGGACTATGGCTACACCTTC.

This clonotype was counted only a few times. The chain combines TRBV15 with TRBJ2-7; 9 bases fit TRBD1. Germline CDR1 LNHNV, CDR2 YYDKDF (reference sequence). The trim removed 3 bases at V and 2 bases at J, leaving 2 bases unmatched. CDR3 length: 14 residues. The CDR3: CATSSGTGTYEQYF. CDR3 DNA: TGTGCCACCAGCAGTGGGACAGGGACCTACGAGCAGTACTTC.

This clonotype was recorded a few times. The V and J genes are TRBV7-2 and TRBJ2-3, with no clear D. Looked up from germline, CDR1 is SGHTA and CDR2 is FQGNSA. The CDR3 covers 16 residues. Trimming pared 1 base from V and 0 bases from J, leaving 11 bases between. The CDR3: CASSLGARRSTDTQYF. The CDR3 DNA reads as TGTGCCAGCAGCTTAGGGGCCCGCAGGAGCACAGATACGCAGTATTTT.

The chain recombines TRBV19 with TRBJ1-2; no clear D. The CDR3 is 12 residues long. Trimming stripped 5 bases from V and 8 bases from J, with 12 bases between. Per germline, CDR1 LNHDA and CDR2 SQIVND (reference sequence). DNA for the CDR3: TGTGCCAGTAGTGTGAGGTCCGGCGGCTACACCTTC. Amino acids: CASSVRSGGYTF.

The V call is TRBV10-3, the J call TRBJ2-7; TRBD1 aligns across 12 bases. This CDR3 has 15 residues. Germline trimming cut 2 bases from V and 2 bases from J; bases unmatched to any gene: 1. The germline CDR1 and CDR2 sequences are ENHRY and SYGVKD. Here the CDR3 reads CAISEGDRGPYEQYF. CDR3 nucleotide sequence: TGTGCCATCAGTGAGGGGGACAGGGGGCCCTACGAGCAGTACTTC.

In the case of this clonotype: Given a much more abundant clone one base away, this may be a read error. For the CDR3, the DNA is TGTGCCAGCAGCCGAACCTTTTGGACAGGGAGGGATACTGAAGCTTTCTTT. Amino acids: CASSRTFWTGRDTEAFF. The chain has TRBV7-9 and TRBJ1-1; 8 bases are shared with TRBD1. The germline V gene has CDR1 SEHNR and CDR2 FQNEAQ (reference sequence). V shed 5 bases, J shed 5 bases, and the junction held 16 bases outside the gene matches. The CDR3 extends over 17 amino acids.

The count of this clonotype is one. This chain joins TRBV7-6 and TRBJ1-1; D is uncertain. The CDR3 has 14 amino acids. The germline V gene has CDR1 SGHVS and CDR2 FNYEAQ. Between the trimmed V and J ends, which lost 5 bases and 10 bases, there was a span of 20 bases. The CDR3 loop reads CASSTDRAPPGAFF. CDR3 nucleotide sequence: TGTGCCAGCAGCACTGACCGGGCCCCCCCTGGAGCTTTCTTT.

The rearrangement joins TRBV19 to TRBJ1-5, with no clear D. This CDR3 region has 13 residues. The germline V and J ends were trimmed by 3 bases and 5 bases, with 8 bases remaining between them. The germline V gene encodes CDR1 LNHDA and CDR2 SQIVND (reference sequence). The DNA of the CDR3 is TGTGCCAGTAGTATTTGGGTGGATCAGCCCCAGCATTTT. Translated: CASSIWVDQPQHF.

This sequence joins TRBV5-6 and TRBJ1-2; D unresolved. The length of the CDR3 is 14 residues. V lost 4 bases and J lost 4, with 14 bases in between. Germline values: CDR1 SGHDT, CDR2 YYEEEE. The CDR3 DNA sequence: TGTGCCAGCAGCCCCGCGGCAGGCGCCTATGGCTACACCTTC. This translates into CASSPAAGAYGYTF.

This clonotype was observed a handful of times. J is TRBJ2-7 and V is TRBV7-9; D remains unclear. The ends were cut back, 4 bases at V and 1 base at J, with 17 bases in the middle. This CDR3 contains 16 residues. The germline V gene has CDR1 SEHNR and CDR2 FQNEAQ (reference sequence). DNA for the CDR3: TGTGCCAGCAGCTCCAATAGTATAGGATTGTCCTACGAGCAGTACTTC. This encodes CASSSNSIGLSYEQYF.

This chain joins TRBV28 and TRBJ2-6, with TRBD2 identical over 8 bases. The junction had 11 bases not matched to a gene; V was cut back by 5 bases and J by 2 bases. From germline, CDR1 is MDHEN and CDR2 SYDVKM. The CDR3 length is 18 residues. The CDR3 DNA follows: TGTGCCAGCAGTCCTATAGCGGGGATAATGGCTGGGGCCAACGTCCTGACTTTC. Protein sequence: CASSPIAGIMAGANVLTF.

V is TRBV27 and J is TRBJ2-3; no reliable D call. V gave up 0 bases and J gave up 5 bases, with 21 bases separating them. Germline V CDR1 and CDR2: MNHEY, SMNVEV (reference sequence). The length of the CDR3 is 18 residues. The CDR3 is CASSLSVGRRPNIDTQYF. CDR3 coding DNA: TGTGCCAGCAGTTTATCAGTTGGTCGTCGACCGAATATAGATACGCAGTATTTT.

This clonotype was recorded at least ten times. This chain connects TRBV7-8 to TRBJ2-7; D is undetermined. The germline V and J ends were trimmed by 5 bases and 2 bases, with 16 bases remaining between them. Germline V gene sequence: CDR1 SGHVS, CDR2 FQNEAQ. The CDR3 has 15 residues. The CDR3 region has the DNA TGTGCCAGCAGCCCCAGGATAGCCACCCCCTACGAGCAGTACTTC. Protein: CASSPRIATPYEQYF.

This clonotype was observed a handful of times. V usage is TRBV20-1 and J usage is TRBJ2-3; D is possibly TRBD2 (5 bases). Trimming shortened V by 2 bases and J by 2 bases, and 20 bases separated the two germline ends. Germline CDR1 DFQATT, CDR2 SNEGSKA (reference sequence). CDR3 length: 17 amino acids. CDR3 in amino acids: CSARKEPLEKPTDTQYF. The CDR3 nucleotides are TGCAGTGCTAGAAAAGAGCCACTAGAGAAGCCCACAGATACGCAGTATTTT.